A selection of T cell receptor beta chains follows, all from one sample in a study of shared clonotypes between healthy human individuals. Here immunoSEQ multiplex PCR was the method, and the copy in TCRdb shows in-frame clones only, minus some. In the table there are approximately 1,500,000 clones, around 97% of which are singletons. Sequencing input: naive CD4+ T cells sorted from blood. The receptors originated from a man aged 30-40 years in good health. CDR3s include the opening cysteine and the closing phenylalanine or tryptophan. A D gene is named only where the DNA matches it firmly. Expanded clones get a size class; other rows say once, few or many, or leave the size out.

CDR3 DNA: TGTGCCAGCAGCTTAGGGGGTCGGGACACCCGCCATGGCTACACCTTC
CDR3 protein: CASSLGGRDTRHGYTF
D gene: NA
clone size: NA
J gene: TRBJ1-2
CDR3 length: 16
V gene: TRBV5-4

CDR3 DNA: TGTGCCAGCAGCGCCCACCGGACAGGAGCATACAATGAGCAGTTCTTC
CDR3 protein: CASSAHRTGAYNEQFF
D gene: TRBD1
clone size: NA
J gene: TRBJ2-1
CDR3 length: 16
V gene: TRBV9

CDR3 DNA: TGTGCCACCAGCAGAAGGGCGTGGAGCTCCTACGAGCAGTACTTC
CDR3 protein: CATSRRAWSSYEQYF
D gene: NA
clone size: once
J gene: TRBJ2-7
CDR3 length: 15
V gene: TRBV15

CDR3 DNA: TGCGCCAGCAGCCACCCGAGGGGGACAGGGAATTATGGCACTGAAGCTTTCTTT
CDR3 protein: CASSHPRGTGNYGTEAFF
D gene: TRBD1
clone size: NA
J gene: TRBJ1-1
CDR3 length: 18
V gene: TRBV4-1

CDR3 DNA: TGTGCCAGCAGTTCACAACTAGCGGGAGGGACGTTCTCCTACAATGAGCAGTTCTTC
CDR3 protein: CASSSQLAGGTFSYNEQFF
D gene: TRBD2
clone size: NA
J gene: TRBJ2-1
CDR3 length: 19
V gene: TRBV27

CDR3 DNA: TGTGCCAGCAGCCAGACAGTCTCTGGAAACACCATATATTTT
CDR3 protein: CASSQTVSGNTIYF
D gene: NA
clone size: NA
J gene: TRBJ1-3
CDR3 length: 14
V gene: TRBV11-2

CDR3 DNA: TGTGCTAGTGGTTTGTCAGCCCAGGGTAGAGGGCTTGGCTATGGCTACACCTTC
CDR3 protein: CASGLSAQGRGLGYGYTF
D gene: NA
clone size: NA
J gene: TRBJ1-2
CDR3 length: 18
V gene: TRBV12-5

CDR3 DNA: TGCGCCAGCACTTCGGGAGCCCTTAACACTGAAGCTTTCTTT
CDR3 protein: CASTSGALNTEAFF
D gene: NA
clone size: NA
J gene: TRBJ1-1
CDR3 length: 14
V gene: TRBV5-1

CDR3 DNA: TGTGCCTGGAGCCCCGCCCCAGGGTACGGCTACACCTTC
CDR3 protein: CAWSPAPGYGYTF
D gene: NA
clone size: NA
J gene: TRBJ1-2
CDR3 length: 13
V gene: TRBV30

CDR3 DNA: TGCGCCAGCAGTGTGTCCTCTGGAAACACCATATATTTT
CDR3 protein: CASSVSSGNTIYF
D gene: NA
clone size: NA
J gene: TRBJ1-3
CDR3 length: 13
V gene: TRBV10-1

CDR3 DNA: TGTGCCAGCAGCTCCCTGTCAGCGGGAGTTCCCAAGCAGTACTTC
CDR3 protein: CASSSLSAGVPKQYF
D gene: TRBD2
clone size: NA
J gene: TRBJ2-7
CDR3 length: 15
V gene: TRBV11-2

CDR3 DNA: TGTGCCAGCAGTCAGGACGGAGGACGCACTGAAGCTTTCTTT
CDR3 protein: CASSQDGGRTEAFF
D gene: NA
clone size: NA
J gene: TRBJ1-1
CDR3 length: 14
V gene: TRBV5-5

CDR3 DNA: TGTGCCAGCAGTGAAAGGGCAGGCTATGGCTACACCTTC
CDR3 protein: CASSERAGYGYTF
D gene: NA
clone size: NA
J gene: TRBJ1-2
CDR3 length: 13
V gene: TRBV6-1

CDR3 DNA: TGTGCCAGCAGCACCCCCAGTCGTCGGCAGACTAACTATGGCTACACCTTC
CDR3 protein: CASSTPSRRQTNYGYTF
D gene: NA
clone size: NA
J gene: TRBJ1-2
CDR3 length: 17
V gene: TRBV11-2

CDR3 DNA: TGCGCCAGCAGCTCCCAGGACCCCGCCTTAGCCAAAAACATTCAGTACTTC
CDR3 protein: CASSSQDPALAKNIQYF
D gene: NA
clone size: NA
J gene: TRBJ2-4
CDR3 length: 17
V gene: TRBV5-1

CDR3 DNA: TGTGCCAGCAGTGAAAGTTCTATAGCCAAAAACATTCAGTACTTC
CDR3 protein: CASSESSIAKNIQYF
D gene: NA
clone size: NA
J gene: TRBJ2-4
CDR3 length: 15
V gene: TRBV25-1

CDR3 DNA: TGCGCCAGCAGCCGGGGACGAGGAAACAATGAGCAGTTCTTC
CDR3 protein: CASSRGRGNNEQFF
D gene: NA
clone size: NA
J gene: TRBJ2-1
CDR3 length: 14
V gene: TRBV4-3

CDR3 DNA: TGTGCCAGCAGTGAACAGGCTGGGAACTATGGCTACACCTTC
CDR3 protein: CASSEQAGNYGYTF
D gene: NA
clone size: NA
J gene: TRBJ1-2
CDR3 length: 14
V gene: TRBV6-1

CDR3 DNA: TGTGCCAGCAGTTTAAAGCTCGGGACTAGCGCTCGGTACGAGCAGTACTTC
CDR3 protein: CASSLKLGTSARYEQYF
D gene: TRBD2
clone size: NA
J gene: TRBJ2-7
CDR3 length: 17
V gene: TRBV28

CDR3 DNA: TGTGCCAGCAGCTTACGTGGCGGGCCACTTAGCACAGATACGCAGTATTTT
CDR3 protein: CASSLRGGPLSTDTQYF
D gene: NA
clone size: NA
J gene: TRBJ2-3
CDR3 length: 17
V gene: TRBV7-2

CDR3 DNA: TGTGCCAGCAGCTCCGACGCAACCGGGGAGCTGTTTTTT
CDR3 protein: CASSSDATGELFF
D gene: NA
clone size: NA
J gene: TRBJ2-2
CDR3 length: 13
V gene: TRBV7-6

CDR3 DNA: TGTGCCAGCAGTCTTCCCTCCGGGACAGGGCCAGATACGCAGTATTTT
CDR3 protein: CASSLPSGTGPDTQYF
D gene: TRBD1
clone size: NA
J gene: TRBJ2-3
CDR3 length: 16
V gene: TRBV28

CDR3 DNA: TGTGCCAGCTCACCCAGGGTTCCTAGCTCCTACGAGCAGTACTTC
CDR3 protein: CASSPRVPSSYEQYF
D gene: NA
clone size: NA
J gene: TRBJ2-7
CDR3 length: 15
V gene: TRBV18

CDR3 DNA: TGTGCCAGCAGTCCCCAAGGGAGGGCTAATGAAAAACTGTTTTTT
CDR3 protein: CASSPQGRANEKLFF
D gene: NA
clone size: NA
J gene: TRBJ1-4
CDR3 length: 15
V gene: TRBV28

CDR3 DNA: TGTGCCAGCTCCGACAGGCACCCGAATGAAAAACTGTTTTTT
CDR3 protein: CASSDRHPNEKLFF
D gene: NA
clone size: once
J gene: TRBJ1-4
CDR3 length: 14
V gene: TRBV18

CDR3 DNA: TGTGCCAGCTCACCACGGACAGAAGCTTACGAGCAGTACTTC
CDR3 protein: CASSPRTEAYEQYF
D gene: NA
clone size: once
J gene: TRBJ2-7
CDR3 length: 14
V gene: TRBV18

CDR3 DNA: TGTGCCAGCACCAGGGAGGGATTTCTGCCAAAGAACACTGAAGCTTTCTTT
CDR3 protein: CASTREGFLPKNTEAFF
D gene: NA
clone size: NA
J gene: TRBJ1-1
CDR3 length: 17
V gene: TRBV2

CDR3 DNA: TGTGCCAGCAACCTTAGCAATCAGCCCCAGCATTTT
CDR3 protein: CASNLSNQPQHF
D gene: NA
clone size: NA
J gene: TRBJ1-5
CDR3 length: 12
V gene: TRBV6-1

CDR3 DNA: TGCGCCAGCAGCCAAGTCTCGGGGACAGCTGGAAACACCATATATTTT
CDR3 protein: CASSQVSGTAGNTIYF
D gene: TRBD1
clone size: once
J gene: TRBJ1-3
CDR3 length: 16
V gene: TRBV4-1

CDR3 DNA: TGTGCCAGCAGTTTGGAACCAAAGAAGGCCGGGGAGCTGTTTTTT
CDR3 protein: CASSLEPKKAGELFF
D gene: NA
clone size: NA
J gene: TRBJ2-2
CDR3 length: 15
V gene: TRBV28

CDR3 DNA: TGTGCCAGCAGCCTCTTAACGACAGGGGAACACCAAGAGACCCAGTACTTC
CDR3 protein: CASSLLTTGEHQETQYF
D gene: TRBD1
clone size: NA
J gene: TRBJ2-5
CDR3 length: 17
V gene: TRBV4-2

CDR3 DNA: TGTGCCAGCAGCTCCAGGGGCCCAAGGACCGGGGAGCTGTTTTTT
CDR3 protein: CASSSRGPRTGELFF
D gene: NA
clone size: NA
J gene: TRBJ2-2
CDR3 length: 15
V gene: TRBV7-3

CDR3 DNA: TGTGCCAGCAAGGGGGAGGCGGACTACGAGCAGTACTTC
CDR3 protein: CASKGEADYEQYF
D gene: NA
clone size: once
J gene: TRBJ2-7
CDR3 length: 13
V gene: TRBV6-6

CDR3 DNA: TGTGCCAGCCTCAACGGCGGGGAGTACTACGAGCAGTACTTC
CDR3 protein: CASLNGGEYYEQYF
D gene: NA
clone size: NA
J gene: TRBJ2-7
CDR3 length: 14
V gene: TRBV28

CDR3 DNA: TGTGCCAGCAGTTCCGACACTGAAGCTTTCTTT
CDR3 protein: CASSSDTEAFF
D gene: NA
clone size: NA
J gene: TRBJ1-1
CDR3 length: 11
V gene: TRBV2

CDR3 DNA: TGTGCCAGCAGCCGGTTAGCGGGAGCCGAGCAGTACTTC
CDR3 protein: CASSRLAGAEQYF
D gene: TRBD2
clone size: NA
J gene: TRBJ2-7
CDR3 length: 13
V gene: TRBV27

CDR3 DNA: TGTGCCAGCAGCGTTAGGGGGACTAGCGGGAGGATAGCCCACAATGAGCAGTTCTTC
CDR3 protein: CASSVRGTSGRIAHNEQFF
D gene: TRBD2
clone size: NA
J gene: TRBJ2-1
CDR3 length: 19
V gene: TRBV13

CDR3 DNA: TGTGCCACCTCCCGGGGGACAGGGAACGTCCTGACTTTC
CDR3 protein: CATSRGTGNVLTF
D gene: TRBD1
clone size: NA
J gene: TRBJ2-6
CDR3 length: 13
V gene: TRBV28

CDR3 DNA: TGTGCCACCAGTCCTGGGGGGAGCAATCAGCCCCAGCATTTT
CDR3 protein: CATSPGGSNQPQHF
D gene: NA
clone size: NA
J gene: TRBJ1-5
CDR3 length: 14
V gene: TRBV6-6

CDR3 DNA: TGTGCCAGCAGTGGGAGACTTCGGGAGCTGTTTTTT
CDR3 protein: CASSGRLRELFF
D gene: NA
clone size: NA
J gene: TRBJ2-2
CDR3 length: 12
V gene: TRBV25-1

CDR3 DNA: TGTGCCAGCAGCGAAGGGGGGGGGCCGAACTATGGCTACACCTTC
CDR3 protein: CASSEGGGPNYGYTF
D gene: NA
clone size: NA
J gene: TRBJ1-2
CDR3 length: 15
V gene: TRBV5-4

CDR3 DNA: TGTGCCAGCAGCTCGGGACTAGCGGGAGATCGTGTTACCTACGAGCAGTACTTC
CDR3 protein: CASSSGLAGDRVTYEQYF
D gene: TRBD2
clone size: NA
J gene: TRBJ2-7
CDR3 length: 18
V gene: TRBV5-5

CDR3 DNA: TGTGCCAGCAGCTTAGGGGTTGAGGGCTACACCTTC
CDR3 protein: CASSLGVEGYTF
D gene: NA
clone size: NA
J gene: TRBJ1-2
CDR3 length: 12
V gene: TRBV11-2

CDR3 DNA: TGTGCCAGTAGTGTTCGCCGGACTAGCGGGAGTTTTGACGAGCAGTACTTC
CDR3 protein: CASSVRRTSGSFDEQYF
D gene: TRBD2
clone size: NA
J gene: TRBJ2-7
CDR3 length: 17
V gene: TRBV19

CDR3 DNA: TGCGCCAGCAGCTTGGAAGTCGGGAGCGCTGGGGCCAACGTCCTGACTTTC
CDR3 protein: CASSLEVGSAGANVLTF
D gene: NA
clone size: NA
J gene: TRBJ2-6
CDR3 length: 17
V gene: TRBV5-1

CDR3 DNA: TGTGCTAGCAGCTCAGGACTACCCGGGTACAATGAGCAGTTCTTC
CDR3 protein: CASSSGLPGYNEQFF
D gene: NA
clone size: NA
J gene: TRBJ2-1
CDR3 length: 15
V gene: TRBV7-7

CDR3 DNA: TGTGCCAGCAGCGTAGAACACGGGTTCTCTGGAAACACCATATATTTT
CDR3 protein: CASSVEHGFSGNTIYF
D gene: NA
clone size: NA
J gene: TRBJ1-3
CDR3 length: 16
V gene: TRBV9

CDR3 DNA: TGTGCCAGCAGACAAACAGGGGGCAATCAGCCCCAGCATTTT
CDR3 protein: CASRQTGGNQPQHF
D gene: TRBD1
clone size: once
J gene: TRBJ1-5
CDR3 length: 14
V gene: TRBV7-2

CDR3 DNA: TGTGCCTGGAGTGGCGGGTCGGGAAACTGGCACGAGCAGTACTTC
CDR3 protein: CAWSGGSGNWHEQYF
D gene: NA
clone size: NA
J gene: TRBJ2-7
CDR3 length: 15
V gene: TRBV30

CDR3 DNA: TGTGCCATCAGTGATGGGCCTAGCAATCAGCCCCAGCATTTT
CDR3 protein: CAISDGPSNQPQHF
D gene: NA
clone size: once
J gene: TRBJ1-5
CDR3 length: 14
V gene: TRBV10-3

CDR3 DNA: TGCGCCAGCAGCTTCCTGAATCAGGGGGCTGACGGGGAGCTGTTTTTT
CDR3 protein: CASSFLNQGADGELFF
D gene: TRBD1
clone size: NA
J gene: TRBJ2-2
CDR3 length: 16
V gene: TRBV5-1

CDR3 DNA: TGTGCCAGCAGCCAGAGTATCGGGACAGGGGATGAAAAACTGTTTTTT
CDR3 protein: CASSQSIGTGDEKLFF
D gene: TRBD1
clone size: once
J gene: TRBJ1-4
CDR3 length: 16
V gene: TRBV5-4

CDR3 DNA: TGTGCCAGCAGCCCGACAGACTGGTCTTATGGCTACACCTTC
CDR3 protein: CASSPTDWSYGYTF
D gene: NA
clone size: NA
J gene: TRBJ1-2
CDR3 length: 14
V gene: TRBV2

CDR3 DNA: TGTGCCAGCAGACGTGGGACTAACGGGGAGCTGTTTTTT
CDR3 protein: CASRRGTNGELFF
D gene: TRBD2
clone size: NA
J gene: TRBJ2-2
CDR3 length: 13
V gene: TRBV6-1

CDR3 DNA: TGTGCCACCAGCAGGGTCGGGAGAACGAGAGCTAACTATGGCTACACCTTC
CDR3 protein: CATSRVGRTRANYGYTF
D gene: NA
clone size: NA
J gene: TRBJ1-2
CDR3 length: 17
V gene: TRBV15

CDR3 DNA: TGTGCCAGCAGCTTGGGGGGGACAGGGGCCGAGCAGTACTTC
CDR3 protein: CASSLGGTGAEQYF
D gene: TRBD1
clone size: NA
J gene: TRBJ2-7
CDR3 length: 14
V gene: TRBV5-8

CDR3 DNA: TGTGCCAGCAGCTTTGAGGGGCTGTGGAATGAGCAGTTCTTC
CDR3 protein: CASSFEGLWNEQFF
D gene: NA
clone size: NA
J gene: TRBJ2-1
CDR3 length: 14
V gene: TRBV7-2